This TCR beta chain was sequenced for a study of radiotherapy plus CTLA-4 blockade in lung cancer. For the study at large: Objective responses were documented in around a sixth of patients, with disease control in around 31%. Study conclusions and caveats: Radiotherapy was combined with ipilimumab, and tumor-derived TCR clones then expanded in blood. The authors reported that early blood T cell clone dynamics, with interferon-beta, best predicted response.

Germline values: CDR1 KGHSH, CDR2 LQKENI. Deletions cut 5 bases from V and 2 bases from J, with 12 bases between. This CDR3 has 15 amino acids. Produced via immunoSEQ multiplex PCR; TCRdb's table is partial and in-frame only. Counted here are 80,000 to 95,000 clones, roughly 80% occurring once; the ten biggest clones make up 0.82%. A remark on this clone: Its specificity is unknown.

People whose metastatic non-small-cell lung cancer was chemo-refractory got focal radiation along with CTLA-4 blockade by ipilimumab. The source was peripheral blood, collected from a patient treated with radiotherapy plus ipilimumab. The TCR sequence derives from a human donor with non-small cell lung cancer who had stable disease on radiotherapy plus ipilimumab. The chain recombines TRBV18 with TRBJ2-2; D might be TRBD1 (5 bases). CDR3 nucleotide sequence: TGTGCCAGCTCAGCAGACAGATCAAACACCGGGGAGCTGTTTTTT. Translated: CASSADRSNTGELFF. Based on the CDR3 plus reference TRBV18 and TRBJ2-2, the full variable domain is NAGVMQNPRHLVRRRGQEARLRCSPMKGHSHVYWYRQLPEEGLKFMVYLQKENIIDESGMPKERFSAEFPKEGPSILRIQQVVRGDSAAYFCASSADRSNTGELFFGEGSRLTVL.